These 10 T cell receptor beta chains were sequenced from one sample in a study of cytomegalovirus exposure and HLA in healthy donors. This PCR relied on a set of 60 Vbeta primers and 13 Jbeta primers. Libraries were prepared by immunoSEQ multiplex PCR; TCRdb keeps only in-frame clonotypes and omits some of them. The repertoire holds roughly 70,000 clones, with under 80% as singletons. Source material: PBMCs. All receptors derive from a male donor in good health and CMV-seropositive.

V is TRBV18 and J is TRBJ1-3; 7 positions match TRBD1. The length of the CDR3 is 17 residues. The germline gives CDR1 KGHSH, CDR2 LQKENI. The ends lost 4 bases at V and 0 bases at J; junction bases unmatched: 9. The CDR3 region is CASSREWTGDSGNTIYF. As DNA, the CDR3 is TGTGCCAGCTCACGAGAGTGGACAGGAGACTCTGGAAACACCATATATTTT.

This clone was detected a few times. This chain links TRBV19 with TRBJ1-4, with D tentatively TRBD1 (5 bases). Germline CDR1 LNHDA, CDR2 SQIVND (reference sequence). V was shortened by 3 bases and J by 8 bases, with 16 bases between the two germline ends. This CDR3 has 15 residues. In nucleotides, the CDR3 is TGTGCCAGTAGTATTATCAGGGTGGATGTCGAAAAACTGTTTTTT. Residues: CASSIIRVDVEKLFF.

This chain joins TRBV7-9 and TRBJ1-6, with D perhaps TRBD1 (5 bases). Germline CDR1 is SEHNR and CDR2 is FQNEAQ (reference sequence). V shed 10 bases and J shed 4 bases, with 11 bases lying between them. This CDR3 has 13 residues. The CDR3 reads CATKGPYNSPLHF. The CDR3 DNA reads as TGTGCCACCAAGGGGCCTTATAATTCACCCCTCCACTTT. Full variable domain (missing parts from reference TRBV7-9 and TRBJ1-6): DTGVSQNPRHKITKRGQNVTFRCDPISEHNRLYWYRQTLGQGPEFLTYFQNEAQLEKSRLLSDRFSAERPKGSFSTLEIQRTEQGDSAMYLCATKGPYNSPLHFGNGTRLTVT.

The rearrangement joins TRBV12-5 to TRBJ2-1, with no clear D. Germline lookup yields CDR1 LGHNT and CDR2 FRNRAP. The CDR3 has 11 residues. V lost 2 bases, J lost 7 bases, and 3 bases lay in between. The chain's CDR3 is CASGLLNEQFF. CDR3 nucleotide sequence: TGTGCTAGTGGTTTGCTTAATGAGCAGTTCTTC. Full variable domain (remainder filled in from reference TRBV12-5 and TRBJ2-1): DARVTQTPRHKVTEMGQEVTMRCQPILGHNTVFWYRQTMMQGLELLAYFRNRAPLDDSGMPKDRFSAEMPDATLATLKIQPSEPRDSAVYFCASGLLNEQFFGPGTRLTVL.

V usage is TRBV9 and J usage is TRBJ2-3; 10 bases are a match to TRBD2. Trimming cost V 2 bases and J 6 bases; bases outside gene matches: 9. The CDR3 is made up of 16 amino acids. Germline assignment: CDR1 SGDLS and CDR2 YYNGEE. In DNA, the CDR3 is TGTGCCAGCAGCGTTCTAGCGGGGGACTTGGAGGATACGCAGTATTTT. This translates into CASSVLAGDLEDTQYF. The full variable domain, completed using reference TRBV9 and TRBJ2-3, is DSGVTQTPKHLITATGQRVTLRCSPRSGDLSVYWYQQSLDQGLQFLIQYYNGEERAKGNILERFSAQQFPDLHSELNLSSLELGDSALYFCASSVLAGDLEDTQYFGPGTRLTVL.

The chain uses TRBV4-3 and TRBJ2-1; 8 nucleotides match TRBD1. The V gene end was trimmed by 0 bases and the J gene end by 9 bases; junction bases not matched to a gene: 7. Germline V gene data show CDR1 as LGHNA and CDR2 as YSLEER. CDR3 size: 15 residues. CDR3 sequence: CASSQDRGLWGEQFF. CDR3 nucleotides: TGCGCCAGCAGCCAAGACAGGGGGCTATGGGGTGAGCAGTTCTTC.

The V and J genes are TRBV19 and TRBJ1-5; D uncertain. V was clipped by 2 bases and J by 0 bases, with 5 bases between them. The V gene's germline CDR1 is LNHDA and CDR2 SQIVND (reference sequence). This CDR3 spans 14 amino acids. The CDR3: CASSILDSNQPQHF. CDR3 DNA sequence: TGTGCCAGTAGTATATTAGATAGCAATCAGCCCCAGCATTTT.

J is TRBJ1-1 and V is TRBV18; D ambiguous. This CDR3 is 13 amino acids long. The V end lost 5 bases, the J end lost 1 base, and 8 bases lay between the germline ends. The germline CDR1 and CDR2 sequences are KGHSH and LQKENI. The CDR3 here is CASSKEGNTEAFF. The CDR3 DNA is TGTGCCAGCTCAAAAGAGGGGAACACTGAAGCTTTCTTT.

There are a few counts of this clone. The chain employs TRBV7-8 and TRBJ1-1; D possibly corresponds to TRBD1 (5 bases). The length of the CDR3 is 14 residues. Germline CDR1 reads SGHVS; CDR2 reads FQNEAQ. V dropped 5 bases and J dropped 6 bases, with 16 bases sitting between them. The DNA for the CDR3 is TGTGCCAGCAGCCAAAATCGAGGAGGGGCTGAAGCTTTCTTT. It codes for CASSQNRGGAEAFF.

This clone is a singleton in its sample. V is TRBV2 and J is TRBJ2-7; maybe TRBD1 (5 bases). V was clipped by 2 bases and J by 3 bases, with 11 bases between them. Per germline, CDR1 SNHLY and CDR2 FYNNEI. This CDR3 spans 14 amino acids. CDR3 residues: CASSEQGEIYEQYF. The CDR3 DNA reads TGTGCCAGCAGTGAACAGGGTGAGATCTACGAGCAGTACTTC.